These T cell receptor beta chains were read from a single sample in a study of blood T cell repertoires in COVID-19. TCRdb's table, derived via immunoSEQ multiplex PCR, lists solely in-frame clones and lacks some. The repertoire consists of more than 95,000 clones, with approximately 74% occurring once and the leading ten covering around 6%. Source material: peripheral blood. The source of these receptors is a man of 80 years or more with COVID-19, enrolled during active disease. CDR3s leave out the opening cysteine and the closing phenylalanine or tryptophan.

CDR3aa: ASSIASGRFVYEQY
j_gene: TRBJ2-7
v_gene: TRBV19
len: 14

CDR3aa: ASAGQVNTEAF
j_gene: TRBJ1-1
v_gene: TRBV28
len: 11

CDR3aa: ASSQNPQNTEAF
j_gene: TRBJ1-1
v_gene: TRBV9
len: 12

CDR3aa: ASSSGEDYGYT
j_gene: TRBJ1-2
v_gene: TRBV6-2/TRBV6-3
len: 11

CDR3aa: ASSLVRNTEAF
j_gene: TRBJ1-1
v_gene: TRBV11-3
len: 11

CDR3aa: ASSYGQGNHEQY
j_gene: TRBJ2-7
v_gene: TRBV6-5
len: 12

CDR3aa: ASSFRFGLAGEGSYNEQF
j_gene: TRBJ2-1
v_gene: TRBV28
len: 18

CDR3aa: ASSRHSRGAGNSPLH
j_gene: TRBJ1-6
v_gene: TRBV6-6
len: 15

CDR3aa: ASSSTGEDYGYT
j_gene: TRBJ1-2
v_gene: TRBV28
len: 12

CDR3aa: ASSFTGGPGNEQF
j_gene: TRBJ2-1
v_gene: TRBV11-3
len: 13

CDR3aa: ASSGGQMNTEAF
j_gene: TRBJ1-1
v_gene: TRBV2
len: 12

CDR3aa: ASSLAGTGPFNTGELF
j_gene: TRBJ2-2
v_gene: TRBV5-4
len: 16

CDR3aa: ASSEAVAGGRTQY
j_gene: TRBJ2-5
v_gene: TRBV6-1
len: 13

CDR3aa: ASSPLYGDTEAF
j_gene: TRBJ1-1
v_gene: TRBV5-4
len: 12

CDR3aa: ASSSQLNTEAF
j_gene: TRBJ1-1
v_gene: TRBV28
len: 11

CDR3aa: ASSQLWEIHSYEQY
j_gene: TRBJ2-7
v_gene: TRBV4-3
len: 14

CDR3aa: SASKAGRREKLF
j_gene: TRBJ1-4
v_gene: TRBV20-1
len: 12

CDR3aa: ASTPPLGQDTQY
j_gene: TRBJ2-3
v_gene: TRBV6-6
len: 12

CDR3aa: ATSAPDGRALNEQF
j_gene: TRBJ2-1
v_gene: TRBV24-1
len: 14

CDR3aa: ATTRDRSSYEQY
j_gene: TRBJ2-7
v_gene: TRBV10-3
len: 12

CDR3aa: SVVWTIGPVGNEQF
j_gene: TRBJ2-1
v_gene: TRBV29-1
len: 14

CDR3aa: ASSNRDTEAF
j_gene: TRBJ1-1
v_gene: TRBV6-6
len: 10

CDR3aa: ASSYRHNEAF
j_gene: TRBJ1-1
v_gene: TRBV11-2
len: 10

CDR3aa: ASSPIPGQGAPYNEQF
j_gene: TRBJ2-1
v_gene: TRBV7-9
len: 16

CDR3aa: ASSDPGYTQY
j_gene: TRBJ2-3
v_gene: TRBV6-2/TRBV6-3
len: 10

CDR3aa: ASSPQGAGGHTGELF
j_gene: TRBJ2-2
v_gene: TRBV9
len: 15

CDR3aa: ASSRDTNTEAF
j_gene: TRBJ1-1
v_gene: TRBV7-9
len: 11

CDR3aa: ASSLERASGSLDTQY
j_gene: TRBJ2-3
v_gene: TRBV11-3
len: 15

CDR3aa: ASSFGQGNIQY
j_gene: TRBJ2-4
v_gene: TRBV28
len: 11

CDR3aa: ASSEDSYGYT
j_gene: TRBJ1-2
v_gene: TRBV5-1
len: 10

CDR3aa: ASSLEGQGLRNTEAF
j_gene: TRBJ1-1
v_gene: TRBV5-4
len: 15